The TCR beta chain described here comes from a study of T cell responses to AZD1222 COVID-19 vaccine. Trimming took 0 bases from V and 3 from J, leaving 12 bases between them. From germline, CDR1 is SGHDT and CDR2 YYEEEE. CDR3 length: 15 amino acids. Details on this clone: Its cognate antigen is unknown.

Pooling was applied to second doses at about 4 or about 12 weeks. Study findings and constraints: Dominant at 160-218 and 743-854, vaccine-associated CD4 TCRs also spanned spike.

Using immunoSEQ multiplex PCR, the repertoire was profiled, and TCRdb retains in-frame clones only, with some absent. The table includes approximately 150,000 clones, more than 75% detected once. The sequencing used peripheral blood, collected 28 days after the second AZD1222 dose. This sequence originates from an adult who received the AZD1222 COVID-19 vaccine. V and J are TRBV5-6 and TRBJ1-2; perhaps TRBD1 as D (5 bases). The CDR3 DNA is TGTGCCAGCAGCTTGGCACAGGAAGTTCACTATGGCTACACCTTC. This gives the protein CASSLAQEVHYGYTF.